This TCR beta chain was sequenced in a study of identical twins. Study-level results: Excess sharing by twins proved weaker in beta out-of-frame sequences. With monozygotic twins, out-of-frame TCR alpha sharing exceeded what models estimated.

In this sample, this clonotype turned up a few times. The antigen is not known. Each CDR3 protein is one row after TCRdb ran MiXCR on the 5' RACE reads. The sample has about 160,000 distinct CDR3 sequences; around 3.6% are singletons. Healthy Caucasians made up all donors. The CDR3 extends over 11 amino acids. The germline V and J ends were trimmed by 2 bases and 8 bases, with 5 bases remaining between them. Germline loops: CDR1 SGHVS, CDR2 FNYEAQ. The chain is built from TRBV7-6 and TRBJ2-3; D is uncertain. The sequence was obtained from a man between 18 and 35 years old in good health. Sequencing was done on a sample of memory T cells sorted from blood. The CDR3 here is CASSLYGTQYF. DNA for the CDR3: TGTGCCAGCAGCTTATATGGTACGCAGTATTTT.